This entry is about one TCR beta chain. Antigen: not known. This entry is derived from a study of beta chain features in type 1 diabetes. General study points: Shorter templates may be favored by PCR, equally so in patients and controls. Shortening that was moderate but significant affected the TCRB CDR3s of Type 1 diabetes patients in all four CD4+ subsets. In type 1 diabetes patients, VDJ junctions had fewer insertions; deletions at these junctions were more frequent.

The germline CDR1 and CDR2 sequences are MNHEY and SMNVEV (reference sequence). The CDR3 runs to 16 residues. J was trimmed by 1 base and V by 7 bases; bases with no gene match: 12. Reverse transcribing all isolated RNA meant expressed TCRB transcripts were sequenced. Sequencing used immunoSEQ multiplex PCR; TCRdb keeps in-frame clones, though not all of them. The repertoire holds fewer than 350,000 clones, with 14% to 15% as singletons. This chain links TRBV27 with TRBJ1-1; the match to TRBD1 covers 7 bases. The material sequenced was naive CD4+ T cells from blood. This TCR derives from a young man with type 1 diabetes. CDR3 DNA sequence: TGTGCCAGCACTCCCCAAAGGACAGGCCAGAACACTGAAGCTTTCTTT. Translated: CASTPQRTGQNTEAFF.